Included here is one T cell receptor beta chain sequence, with context. Its antigen has not been determined. No base qualities exist here, and no much larger clone lies one base off it. These data originate in a study of blood T cells in healthy people across ages (dated by TCRdb to 2013 to 2016). Regarding the research as a whole: In model experiments, template switching captured roughly one uniquely barcoded TCR beta cDNA molecule for every two T cells. Using deep sequencing normalized with unique cDNA molecular identifiers, the study measured how TCR beta repertoire diversity changes with age. To avoid experimental bias, donors of different ages were distributed randomly across sequencing lanes. For two donors (one aged 18 to 30 and one aged 80 or older), the study analyzed two additional independent replicas of 1 million unique cDNA reads from the same blood draw. Donors were grouped into four age groups: young (average about 15 years), middle-aged (about 38), aged (around 60) and long-lived (approximately 75).

The 35 to 40 donors, aged about 6 to 100 years, were systemically healthy Caucasian individuals from Russia. Roughly 9.5 milliliters of peripheral blood were drawn from each donor into EDTA-treated Vacutainer tubes. Ficoll-Paque density-gradient centrifugation was used to isolate PBMCs, with at least 6 million obtained per sample. Total RNA was extracted from PBMCs with Trizol reagent, with at least 6 micrograms obtained per sample. For every donor, flow cytometry on a PBMC aliquot measured the percentage of naive CD45RAhigh/CD27high T cells. Study-wide findings and limitations: Because profiling used bulk unsorted PBMCs, naive and antigen-experienced compartments could not be compared conclusively. The CMV infection status of donors was not known, potentially confounding age-related changes in expanded clonotypes. Estimates of total diversity based on one million sequenced T cells were considered lower bounds and underestimates. Observed TCR beta diversity correlated strongly with the percentage of naive T cells measured by flow cytometry. Compared with the aged group, more naive CD4+ T cells, fewer expanded clones and increased TCR diversity were shown by the long-lived group, suggesting age selection. As age increased, observed TCR beta diversity per million T cells dropped in a roughly linear way, and a significant reduction was already evident by age approximately 40.

The library was made by 5' RACE. For sequencing, an Illumina HiSeq 2500 was employed. A second roughly 6 to 11 cycle PCR used a sample-barcoded 5' primer and a J-beta primer mix. A unique molecular identifier was introduced onto each TCR beta cDNA molecule by a template-switch 5' adaptor carrying 12 random nucleotides. Each sample yielded at least 2.5 million CDR3-containing paired-end reads. First-strand cDNA was synthesized from all RNA with the Mint cDNA synthesis kit, primed by a TRBC-specific oligonucleotide. After uracil-DNA glycosylase treatment, a first 18-cycle PCR used universal primers M1SS and BC2_uni_R on all cDNA. Under the source paper's analysis protocol: Each sample was normalized by randomly selecting 1 million high-quality reads, each carrying a distinct molecular identifier. Reads sharing molecular identifiers were discarded rather than binned into consensus sequences. CDR3 identification, clonotype clustering and error correction used MiTCR with a Q25 quality threshold and the strictest error-elimination algorithm. A nonparametric unseen species model using Euler transformation provided a lower-bound estimate of total TCR beta diversity. The raw public reads went through TCRdb reprocessing: fastp at Q25, MiXCR clone calling, in-frame beta chains kept. All rows with the same CDR3 protein become a single entry with the most common DNA and genes. The V and J calls come from TCRdb's annotation, not from the publication. The sample contains about 1.8 million distinct CDR3 sequences, around 50% of them found a single time. Approximately 2.1% of the sample is held by the ten biggest clonotypes.

Reading the germline V gene gives CDR1 KGHDR and CDR2 SFDVKD. The CDR3 sequence holds 13 residues, the cysteine and phenylalanine included. Only CDR3 DNA is held: 39 bases, read in frame from base 1. A distance of 5 bases separates the germline ends of V and J, which lose 1 base and 5 bases respectively. Source material: blood. The rearrangement combines TRBV24-1 with TRBJ2-1; there is no confident call for the D gene. The TCR originated in a middle-aged woman in good health. CDR3 reads: CATSDLLHNEQFF. Read as DNA, the sequence is TGTGCCACCAGTGATTTACTTCACAATGAGCAGTTCTTC.